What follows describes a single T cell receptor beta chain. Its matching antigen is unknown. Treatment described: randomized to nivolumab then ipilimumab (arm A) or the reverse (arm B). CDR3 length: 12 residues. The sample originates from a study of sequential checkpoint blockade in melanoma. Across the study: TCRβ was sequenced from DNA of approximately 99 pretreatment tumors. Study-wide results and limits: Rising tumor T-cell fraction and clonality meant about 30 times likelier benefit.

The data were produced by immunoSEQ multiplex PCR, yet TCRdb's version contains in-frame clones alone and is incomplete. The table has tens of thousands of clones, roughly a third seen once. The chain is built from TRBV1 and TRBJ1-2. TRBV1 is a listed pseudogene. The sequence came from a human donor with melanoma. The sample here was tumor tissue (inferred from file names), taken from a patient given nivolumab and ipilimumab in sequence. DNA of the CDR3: TGCGCCAGCAGCCAGGAAAGCTATGGCTACACCTTC. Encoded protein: CASSQESYGYTF.